The clone carrying this T cell receptor (beta chain) was counted at least ten times. Its antigen is as yet unknown. The trim removed 1 base at V and 4 bases at J, leaving 1 base unmatched. This CDR3 region has 14 residues. Unique molecular identifiers were built into the TCRbeta library. TCRdb analysed the PCR reads with MiXCR anew, one entry per CDR3 protein. The sample shows around 370,000 distinct CDR3 sequences, roughly 16% of them seen only once. The sample comes from a study of T-cell reconstitution after alpha-beta-depleted transplantation in children. Study-level results: Several hundred expanded graft clones reportedly were the source of alpha-beta T cells about two months after transplant. Some patients showed high day-60 TCRbeta diversity, which derived from surviving recipient T cells and thymic progenitors.

The sequences come from PBMCs, mostly from graft donor cells, collected 360 days after TCRalphabeta/CD19-depleted stem cell transplant. The source of this sequence is a male patient aged 2-10 years who had a stem cell transplant for acute lymphoblastic leukemia, so the T cells may come from the graft donor. The chain links TRBV12-3 or TRBV12-4 to TRBJ1-1, with 9 bases aligning to TRBD1. The CDR3 coding sequence is TGTGCCAGCAGTTTAGTGACAGGGGGCACTGAAGCTTTCTTT. Protein sequence: CASSLVTGGTEAFF.